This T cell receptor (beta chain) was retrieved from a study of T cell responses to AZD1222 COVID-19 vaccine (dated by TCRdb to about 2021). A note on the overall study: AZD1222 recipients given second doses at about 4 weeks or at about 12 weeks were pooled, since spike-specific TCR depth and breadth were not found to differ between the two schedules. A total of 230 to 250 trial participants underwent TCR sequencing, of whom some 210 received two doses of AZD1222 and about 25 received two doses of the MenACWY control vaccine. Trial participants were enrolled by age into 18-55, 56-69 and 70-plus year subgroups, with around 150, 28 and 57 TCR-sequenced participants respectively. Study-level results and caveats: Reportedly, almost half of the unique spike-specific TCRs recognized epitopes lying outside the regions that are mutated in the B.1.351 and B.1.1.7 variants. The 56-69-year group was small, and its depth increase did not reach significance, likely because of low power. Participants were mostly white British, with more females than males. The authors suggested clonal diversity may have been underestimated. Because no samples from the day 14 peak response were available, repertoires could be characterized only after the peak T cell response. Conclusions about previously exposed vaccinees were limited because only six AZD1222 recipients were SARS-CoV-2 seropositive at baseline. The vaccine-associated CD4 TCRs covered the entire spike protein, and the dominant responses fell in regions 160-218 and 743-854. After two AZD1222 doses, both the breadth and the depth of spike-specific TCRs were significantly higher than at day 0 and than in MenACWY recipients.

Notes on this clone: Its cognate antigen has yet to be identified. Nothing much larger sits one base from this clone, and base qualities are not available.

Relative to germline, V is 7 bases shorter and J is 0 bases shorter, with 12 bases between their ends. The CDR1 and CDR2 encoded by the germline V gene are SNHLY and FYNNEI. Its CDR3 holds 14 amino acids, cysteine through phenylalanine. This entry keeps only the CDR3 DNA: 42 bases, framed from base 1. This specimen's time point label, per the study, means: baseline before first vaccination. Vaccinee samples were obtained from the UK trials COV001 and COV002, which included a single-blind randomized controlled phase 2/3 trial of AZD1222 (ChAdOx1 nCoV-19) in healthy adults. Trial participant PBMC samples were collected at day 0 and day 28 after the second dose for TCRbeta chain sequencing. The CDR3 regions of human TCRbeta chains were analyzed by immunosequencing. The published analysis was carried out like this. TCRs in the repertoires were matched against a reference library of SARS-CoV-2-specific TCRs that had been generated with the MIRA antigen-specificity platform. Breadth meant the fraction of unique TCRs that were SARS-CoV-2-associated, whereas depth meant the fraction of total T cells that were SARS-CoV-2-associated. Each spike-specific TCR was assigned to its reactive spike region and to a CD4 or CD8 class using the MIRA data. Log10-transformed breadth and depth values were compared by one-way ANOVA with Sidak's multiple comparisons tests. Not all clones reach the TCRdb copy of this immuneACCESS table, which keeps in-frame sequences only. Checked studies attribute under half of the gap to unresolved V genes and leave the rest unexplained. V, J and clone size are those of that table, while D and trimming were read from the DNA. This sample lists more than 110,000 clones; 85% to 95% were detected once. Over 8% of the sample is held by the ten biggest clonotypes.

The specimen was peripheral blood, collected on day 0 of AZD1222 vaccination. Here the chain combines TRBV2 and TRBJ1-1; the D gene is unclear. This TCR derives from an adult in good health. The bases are TGTGCCAGCACGGCCAGCCAAATGAACACTGAAGCTTTCTTT. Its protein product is CASTASQMNTEAFF.